The rows below give T cell receptor beta chains drawn from one sample of a study of memory CD4+ T cells and cytomegalovirus serostatus. Some clones are missing from TCRdb's copy, which holds only in-frame ones; the method was immunoSEQ multiplex PCR. The sample yields some 50,000 clones, roughly 79% seen once. Sequencing was carried out using memory CD4+ T cells from blood. Receptors originate from an adult in good health and CMV-seronegative. CDR3s include the opening cysteine and the closing phenylalanine or tryptophan. The order of the fields is J gene, clone size, V gene, D gene, CDR3 DNA, CDR3 protein. The D gene is left open where the match is weak. Size is stated for part of the rows, as once, few or many counts, or as a class when the clone is expanded.

TRBJ1-5,few,TRBV7-2,-,TGTGCCAGCAGCCAGGGACACCTAAATCAGCCCCAGCATTTT,CASSQGHLNQPQHF
TRBJ2-7,-,TRBV20-1,-,TGCAGTGCTTTTCAGGGGTGGGAGCAGTACTTC,CSAFQGWEQYF
TRBJ2-1,-,TRBV7-2,-,TGTGCCAGCAGCTTACGCTACAATGAGCAGTTCTTC,CASSLRYNEQFF
TRBJ1-3,-,TRBV4-2,-,TGTGCCAGCAGCCAGATTGCCGGACAGACCTCTGGAAACACCATATATTTT,CASSQIAGQTSGNTIYF
TRBJ2-5,-,TRBV5-1,-,TGCGCCAGCAGCTTGGAAGAGACCCAGTACTTC,CASSLEETQYF
TRBJ1-1,-,TRBV29-1,TRBD1,TGCAGCGTTGGTTTCGGCGGGACAGGGGCCCCTGAAGCTTTCTTT,CSVGFGGTGAPEAFF
TRBJ2-5,-,TRBV28,-,TGTGCCAGCAGTCCATTTGAGTGGGGGGGCATGGAGACCCAGTACTTC,CASSPFEWGGMETQYF
TRBJ2-7,-,TRBV28,-,TGTGCCAGCAGTTTAAGTGCGGGGAACTACGAGCAGTACTTC,CASSLSAGNYEQYF
TRBJ1-4,-,TRBV7-9,TRBD1,TGTGCCAGCAGCTTCGGGACAGGGAATGAAAAACTGTTTTTT,CASSFGTGNEKLFF
TRBJ2-7,-,TRBV19,TRBD1,TGTGCCAGTAGTAGAGGGGACAGGAAGTTCTCCTACGAGCAGTACTTC,CASSRGDRKFSYEQYF
TRBJ1-2,-,TRBV28,TRBD1,TGTGCCAGCAGACAGACAGGGGAGTCGGGCTACACCTTC,CASRQTGESGYTF
TRBJ2-1,-,TRBV7-2,TRBD1,TGTGCCAGCAGCTTAGGGGGTAGCCAGGGGGCCGCCTCCTACAATGAGCAGTTCTTC,CASSLGGSQGAASYNEQFF
TRBJ2-7,-,TRBV29-1,TRBD1,TGCAGCGTTCGACAGGGCTTGGACGAGCAGTACTTC,CSVRQGLDEQYF
TRBJ2-3,few,TRBV5-6,TRBD2,TGTGCCAGCAGCGGGCCCGATCGGGCGGGGGTTAGCACAGATACGCAGTATTTT,CASSGPDRAGVSTDTQYF
TRBJ2-6,-,TRBV19,-,TGTGCCAGTAGTATGGTTTCTGGGGCCAACGTCCTGACTTTC,CASSMVSGANVLTF
TRBJ1-2,-,TRBV10-2,TRBD1,TGCGCCAGCAGTGAGTTAACAGGGGGAGGCTACACCTTC,CASSELTGGGYTF
TRBJ2-7,-,TRBV4-2,-,TGTGCCAGCAGCCAAGAAGAGAGGACAGAGTCCTCCGAGCAGTACTTC,CASSQEERTESSEQYF
TRBJ1-5,-,TRBV19,-,TGTGCCAGTAGTATACGGGGATTGGGCAATCAGCCCCAGCATTTT,CASSIRGLGNQPQHF
TRBJ2-7,once,TRBV11-3,-,TGTGCCAGCAGCCCGGGACACGGGAGCTCCTACGAGCAGTACTTC,CASSPGHGSSYEQYF
TRBJ1-1,-,TRBV28,-,TGTGCCAGCAGCCTCCGCGGGGGGCTAGGGAACACTGAAGCTTTCTTT,CASSLRGGLGNTEAFF
TRBJ2-5,-,TRBV14,-,TGTGCCAGCAGCCCCGGCTGGACCCAGTACTTC,CASSPGWTQYF
TRBJ2-2,-,TRBV5-6,TRBD2,TGTGCCAGCAGCCAGCGGACTAGTAGGGTCGGGGAGCTGTTTTTT,CASSQRTSRVGELFF
TRBJ2-3,-,TRBV5-6,-,TGTGCCAGCAGCTTGTATAGCACAGATACGCAGTATTTT,CASSLYSTDTQYF
TRBJ2-5,-,TRBV28,-,TGTGCCAGCAGTCGATTAGGGAGGCAAGAGACCCAGTACTTC,CASSRLGRQETQYF
TRBJ1-6,-,TRBV28,-,TGTGCCAGCAGAAACTCGGGAGACTATAATTCACCCCTCCACTTT,CASRNSGDYNSPLHF
TRBJ2-5,-,TRBV5-1,TRBD2,TGCGCCAGCAGCCTGGGACTAGCGGGAGAGACCCAGTACTTC,CASSLGLAGETQYF
TRBJ2-5,once,TRBV14,-,TGTGCCAGCAGCCAAGTCCGAGGGGCCTCCCAAGAGACCCAGTACTTC,CASSQVRGASQETQYF
TRBJ2-3,-,TRBV19,TRBD2,TGTGCCAGTAGTAGCGGGAGGGGAGATACGCAGTATTTT,CASSSGRGDTQYF
TRBJ2-3,-,TRBV29-1,-,TGCAGCGTCTGCCCCGGCACAGATACGCAGTATTTT,CSVCPGTDTQYF
TRBJ2-5,-,TRBV5-4,TRBD1,TGTGCCAGCAGCCTCCGGACAGGGGGATCGGAGACCCAGTACTTC,CASSLRTGGSETQYF
TRBJ1-3,once,TRBV7-6,-,TGTGCCAGCAGCCCGAGACGGATGGACTCTGGAAACACCATATATTTT,CASSPRRMDSGNTIYF
TRBJ2-5,-,TRBV29-1,-,TGCAGCGTTGGAACAGAGACCCAGTACTTC,CSVGTETQYF
TRBJ1-1,-,TRBV18,-,TGTGCCAGCTCACGGGACACTGAAGCTTTCTTT,CASSRDTEAFF
TRBJ1-5,-,TRBV18,-,TGTGCCAGCTCCCCGGGGTTGAGCAATCAGCCCCAGCATTTT,CASSPGLSNQPQHF
TRBJ1-5,-,TRBV28,-,TGTGCCAGTAGAATGGGGGGGGGTCTCAATCAGCCCCAGCATTTT,CASRMGGGLNQPQHF
TRBJ2-1,-,TRBV7-2,TRBD1,TGTGCCAGCAGGAGGACAGGGATTAACAATGAGCAGTTCTTC,CASRRTGINNEQFF
TRBJ2-1,-,TRBV7-6,TRBD1,TGTGCCAGCAGCCCGCGAGTATCCTCGGGACAGGGTTTTTCCTGGAATGAGCAGTTCTTC,CASSPRVSSGQGFSWNEQFF
TRBJ2-1,-,TRBV12-5,TRBD1,TGTGCTAGTGGAGTCGGGACAGGGCAGTTCTTC,CASGVGTGQFF
TRBJ2-6,-,TRBV5-1,-,TGCGCCAGCAGCTTAAGACAGCAACTCTCTGGGGCCAACGTCCTGACTTTC,CASSLRQQLSGANVLTF
TRBJ1-2,-,TRBV28,-,TGTGCCAGCAGTTTATCGAGTCTCCTCGATGGCTACACCTTC,CASSLSSLLDGYTF
TRBJ2-1,few,TRBV9,-,TGTGCCAGCAGCATTGGAAGGGCCAATGAGCAGTTCTTC,CASSIGRANEQFF
TRBJ2-3,-,TRBV5-4,TRBD2,TGTGCCAGCAGCGCGTATATTGGGGCTAGCGGGGGGCCGGGAGATACGCAGTATTTT,CASSAYIGASGGPGDTQYF
TRBJ2-6,-,TRBV5-6,-,TGTGCCAGCAGCCTTGAACAGCGCTCTGGGGCCAACGTCCTGACTTTC,CASSLEQRSGANVLTF
TRBJ2-2,once,TRBV27,TRBD1,TGTGCCAGCAGTTTAACAGGGGGCTGGACCGGGGAGCTGTTTTTT,CASSLTGGWTGELFF
TRBJ1-2,-,TRBV28,-,TGTGCCAGCAGTTCAATTGTGGGTGGCTACACCTTC,CASSSIVGGYTF
TRBJ2-5,-,TRBV7-3,-,TGTGCCAGCAGCTTTCGACCTACAAGGGGCCAAGAGACCCAGTACTTC,CASSFRPTRGQETQYF